Following are 8 T cell receptor beta chains from one sample sequenced in a study of blood T cell repertoires in COVID-19. Data came from immunoSEQ multiplex PCR; TCRdb stores just in-frame clones and leaves some out. There are 60,000 to 70,000 clones in the sample; around four fifths occur only once, and about 41% lies in the top ten. Specimen: peripheral blood. These receptors all come from a human donor in a cohort sampled during active COVID-19.

The chain's CDR3 is CASRPTPGRNIQYF. The CDR3 region has the DNA TGTGCCAGCAGGCCCACGCCGGGGAGGAACATTCAGTACTTC. This chain joins TRBV2 and TRBJ2-4; the D gene is possibly TRBD2 (6 bases). CDR3 length equals 14 residues. Trimming shortened V by 6 bases and J by 7 bases, and 16 bases separated the two germline ends. CDR1 SNHLY and CDR2 FYNNEI come from the germline V gene.

This clone was picked up one time. This rearrangement joins TRBV28 to TRBJ2-4; D is ambiguous. Germline V gives CDR1 MDHEN, CDR2 SYDVKM. The CDR3 length is 14 residues. Trimming cost V 3 bases and J 7 bases, with 13 bases left between them. This chain's CDR3 is CASSLADFSNIQYF. The CDR3 bases are TGTGCCAGCAGTTTGGCAGATTTTTCGAACATTCAGTACTTC.

V usage is TRBV11-2 and J usage is TRBJ1-1, with D unclear. The CDR3 loop spans 13 amino acids. Trimming removed 1 base at V and 1 base at J, with 4 bases between. Looked up from germline, CDR1 is SGHAT and CDR2 is FQNNGV. CDR3 residues: CASSLGANTEAFF. The CDR3 coding sequence is TGTGCCAGCAGCTTAGGGGCGAACACTGAAGCTTTCTTT.

Concerning this clone itself: An end of the junction differs from the germline gene, which may be a read error. The J gene is TRBJ1-1, the V gene TRBV28; 7 bases line up with TRBD1. The CDR3 length is 17 residues. From germline, CDR1 is MDHEN and CDR2 SYDVKM. This CDR3 reads CASSPELNRGMKTEAFF. The CDR3 region has the DNA TGTGCCAGCAGCCCTGAACTTAACAGGGGTATGAAGACTGAAGCTTTCTTT.

The rearrangement uses TRBV11-2 and TRBJ1-1, with TRBD1 matching over 7 bases. Germline V lookup: CDR1 SGHAT, CDR2 FQNNGV. The CDR3 is made up of 16 amino acids. J lost 4 bases, V lost 6 bases, and 14 bases had no gene match. CDR3 sequence: CASSFDYRGEFTEAFF. As DNA, the CDR3 is TGTGCCAGCAGTTTTGATTACAGGGGCGAGTTCACTGAAGCTTTCTTT.

This clone appeared a single time. The gene calls are TRBV24-1 and TRBJ2-3, with D uncertain. Germline V gene lookup returns CDR1 KGHDR and CDR2 SFDVKD. This CDR3 is 15 amino acids long. V lost 3 bases and J 4 bases, leaving 13 bases between the germline ends. The DNA for the CDR3 is TGTGCCACCAGTGATAGGTTGCGGCTTCCAGATACGCAGTATTTT. Its protein product is CATSDRLRLPDTQYF.

V and J are TRBV27 and TRBJ2-2, with 9 positions matching TRBD1. The CDR3 contains 14 residues. V lost 6 bases to trimming and J lost 9 bases; unmatched junction nucleotides: 8. Germline loops: CDR1 MNHEY, CDR2 SMNVEV (reference sequence). The chain's CDR3 is CASRTGTGPWELFF. The CDR3 region has the DNA TGTGCCAGCAGGACCGGGACAGGGCCTTGGGAGCTGTTTTTT.

The V call is TRBV28, the J call TRBJ1-2; no reliable D call. This CDR3 region has 13 residues. V lost 4 bases and J lost 5, with 11 bases in between. Looked up from germline, CDR1 is MDHEN and CDR2 is SYDVKM. CDR3 in DNA: TGTGCCAGCAGTTACAGCAGCAGTTATGGCTACACCTTC. This gives the protein CASSYSSSYGYTF.